These 6 T cell receptor beta chains were sequenced from one sample in a study of T cells in Graves' hyperthyroidism and ophthalmopathy. Researchers amplified the TCR beta CDR3 regions from RNA transcripts. HTBI primers were the set used in a first-round RT-PCR of the TCR CDR3. TCRdb itself ran the multiplex PCR reads through MiXCR, one entry per CDR3 protein. The top ten hold approximately 13% of the sample, which has about 400,000 distinct CDR3 sequences, approximately 14% seen once. Specimen: blood. These receptor sequences come from a man younger than 30 with Graves' ophthalmopathy.

This clonotype was picked up a small number of times. The J gene is TRBJ2-3, the V gene TRBV28, with D perhaps TRBD1 (5 bases). This CDR3 is 12 amino acids long. V lost 4 bases, J lost 8 bases, and 10 bases lay in between. In germline, CDR1 is MDHEN, CDR2 SYDVKM. The CDR3 loop is CASSSPGSTQYF. CDR3 nucleotide sequence: TGTGCCAGCAGTTCACCAGGGTCTACGCAGTATTTT.

A few counts support this clonotype. This rearrangement joins TRBV6-1 to TRBJ2-3, with D possibly TRBD1 on 6 matching bases. This CDR3 has 14 amino acids. CDR1 and CDR2 (germline): MNHNS, SASEGT. The V gene lost 6 bases and the J gene lost 2 bases, with 12 bases spanning the gap. DNA of the CDR3: TGTGCCAGCAGGAGAACAGGGCTCACAGATACGCAGTATTTT. Translating it yields CASRRTGLTDTQYF.

This clonotype was picked up many times. The V and J genes are TRBV6-5 and TRBJ2-4, with 7 bases lining up with TRBD2. V trimming: 0 bases; J trimming: 1 base; junction bases outside the gene matches: 3. The CDR3 is made up of 16 amino acids. The germline gives CDR1 MNHEY, CDR2 SVGAGI. The CDR3 DNA sequence: TGTGCCAGCAGTTACTCGAAACTAGCGGCCAAAAACATTCAGTACTTC. Its protein is CASSYSKLAAKNIQYF.

This clonotype showed up many times. J is TRBJ1-6 and V is TRBV9; TRBD1 matches 10 bases. CDR1 and CDR2 (germline): SGDLS, YYNGEE. This CDR3 region has 17 residues. Trimming cost V 0 bases and J 6 bases; bases outside gene matches: 6. CDR3 amino acids: CASSVGPGQGFNSPLHF. The CDR3 DNA reads TGTGCCAGCAGCGTAGGCCCGGGACAGGGGTTTAATTCACCCCTCCACTTT.

In this sample, this clonotype turned up many times. Written as DNA, the CDR3 is TGTGCCAGCAGAGCCCCGGACGGCTACGAGCAGTACTTC. Translation gives CASRAPDGYEQYF. The chain recombines TRBV2 with TRBJ2-7; D is ambiguous. The CDR3 extends over 13 amino acids. The V end lost 6 bases, the J end lost 3 bases, and 12 bases lay between the germline ends. In germline, CDR1 is SNHLY, CDR2 FYNNEI.

This chain joins TRBV4-1 and TRBJ2-2; D not resolved. Germline V lookup: CDR1 MGHRA, CDR2 YSYEKL. Trimming shortened V by 3 bases and J by 2 bases, and 1 base separated the two germline ends. CDR3 length equals 12 residues. CDR3 residues: CASSHNTGELFF. CDR3 bases: TGCGCCAGCAGCCATAACACCGGGGAGCTGTTTTTT.